This entry lists 5 T cell receptor beta chains sequenced from one sample in a study of regulatory T cells in long-lasting Graves disease. iRepertoire HTBI primers and Arm-PCR of CDR3 regions built TCR beta libraries. In TCRdb, the multiplex PCR reads were re-called with MiXCR into one record per CDR3 protein. The sample consists of some 560,000 distinct CDR3 sequences, about 16% of them appearing once. Time point given: newly diagnosed GD, antithyroid drugs for less than 3 months. The authors made the TCR library using RNA they extracted from PBMCs. These data also formed part of another study, on T cells in Graves' hyperthyroidism and ophthalmopathy.

Sequenced here: peripheral blood mononuclear cells (PBMCs), sampled at new diagnosis, from a patient treated with antithyroid drugs. These receptors originate from a woman aged 35-65 years with Graves disease.

This clonotype appeared a few times. The chain recombines TRBV6-1 with TRBJ2-4, with D hard to call. The CDR3 runs 16 residues. Germline lookup yields CDR1 MNHNS and CDR2 SASEGT. The V end was cut by 7 bases, the J end by 0 bases, with 16 bases between. The CDR3 sequence: CASTTPRLLAKNIQYF. CDR3 bases: TGTGCCAGCACCACGCCCAGATTACTAGCCAAAAACATTCAGTACTTC.

J is TRBJ1-5 and V is TRBV6-2 or TRBV6-3; D unresolved. The CDR3 runs 15 residues. Between the trimmed V and J ends, which lost 5 bases and 0 bases, there was a span of 11 bases. The germline V gene encodes CDR1 MNHEY and CDR2 SVGEGT. The CDR3 DNA reads as TGTGCCAGCAGTGCTCGGGGTTATAGCAATCAGCCCCAGCATTTT. It specifies CASSARGYSNQPQHF.

This clonotype was detected ten times or more. The rearrangement links TRBV28 to TRBJ1-5; no reliable D call. Germline CDR1 MDHEN, CDR2 SYDVKM. This CDR3 is 12 amino acids long. V was cut by 2 bases and J by 6 bases, with 5 bases left in between. The CDR3 spells CASSLAPQPQHF. DNA for the CDR3: TGTGCCAGCAGTTTAGCCCCTCAGCCCCAGCATTTT.

This clonotype turned up a few times. The chain is built from TRBV4-1 and TRBJ1-5; D unclear. Germline V gene sequence: CDR1 MGHRA, CDR2 YSYEKL. Trimming took 0 bases from V and 1 from J, leaving 7 bases between them. The CDR3 has 15 amino acids. CDR3 bases: TGCGCCAGCAGCCAAGAGCATATAAGCAATCAGCCCCAGCATTTT. Its protein product is CASSQEHISNQPQHF.

The V gene is TRBV14, the J gene TRBJ2-2; 8 nucleotides align to TRBD1. Germline CDR1 is SGHDN and CDR2 is FVKESK. The CDR3 length is 14 residues. V shed 8 bases and J 9 bases; nucleotides not matched to a gene: 11. CDR3 nucleotides: TGTGCCAGCGAGGGGACAGGCCCGCTTAGGGAGCTGTTTTTT. This encodes CASEGTGPLRELFF.